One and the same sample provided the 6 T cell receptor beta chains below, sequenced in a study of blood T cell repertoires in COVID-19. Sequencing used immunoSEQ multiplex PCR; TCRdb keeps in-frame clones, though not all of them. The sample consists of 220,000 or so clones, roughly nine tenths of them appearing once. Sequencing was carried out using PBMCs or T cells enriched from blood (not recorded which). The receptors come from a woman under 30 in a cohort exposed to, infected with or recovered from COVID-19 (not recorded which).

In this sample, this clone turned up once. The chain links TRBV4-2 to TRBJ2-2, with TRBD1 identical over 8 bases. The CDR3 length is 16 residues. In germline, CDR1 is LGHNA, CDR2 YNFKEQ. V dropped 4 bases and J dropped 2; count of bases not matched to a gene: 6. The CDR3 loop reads CASSPQGAINTGELFF. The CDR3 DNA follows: TGTGCCAGCAGCCCCCAGGGGGCTATTAACACCGGGGAGCTGTTTTTT.

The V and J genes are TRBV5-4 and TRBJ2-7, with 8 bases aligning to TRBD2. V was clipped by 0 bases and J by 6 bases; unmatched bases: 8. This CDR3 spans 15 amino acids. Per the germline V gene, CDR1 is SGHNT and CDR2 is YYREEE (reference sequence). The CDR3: CASSLDGGATGEQYF. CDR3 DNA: TGTGCCAGCAGCTTGGACGGGGGGGCAACGGGCGAGCAGTACTTC.

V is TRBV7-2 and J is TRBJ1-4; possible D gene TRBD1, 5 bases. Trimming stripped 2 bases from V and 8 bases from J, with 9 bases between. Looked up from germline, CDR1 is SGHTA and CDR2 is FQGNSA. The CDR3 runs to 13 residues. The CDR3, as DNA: TGTGCCAGCAGCTTATACGGGGGGGAAAAACTGTTTTTT. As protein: CASSLYGGEKLFF.

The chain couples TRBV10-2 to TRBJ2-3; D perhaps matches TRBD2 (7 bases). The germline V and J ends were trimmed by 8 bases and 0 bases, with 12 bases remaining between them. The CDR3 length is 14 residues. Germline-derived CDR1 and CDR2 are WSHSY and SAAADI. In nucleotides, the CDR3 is TGCGCCAGCCAGGCGGGGGCCAGCACAGATACGCAGTATTTT. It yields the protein CASQAGASTDTQYF.

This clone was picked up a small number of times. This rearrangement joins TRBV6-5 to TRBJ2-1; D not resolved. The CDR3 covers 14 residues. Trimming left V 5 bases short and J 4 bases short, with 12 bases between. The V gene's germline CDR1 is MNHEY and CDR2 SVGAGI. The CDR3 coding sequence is TGTGCCAGCAGTCAAAACGACTTTTACAATGAGCAGTTCTTC. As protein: CASSQNDFYNEQFF.

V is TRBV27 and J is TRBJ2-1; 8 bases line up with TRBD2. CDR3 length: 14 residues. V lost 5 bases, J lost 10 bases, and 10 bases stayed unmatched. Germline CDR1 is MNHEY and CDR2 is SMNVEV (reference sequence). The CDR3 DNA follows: TGTGCCAGCAGTCAGAGGACTAGCAGAAGCGAGCAGTTCTTC. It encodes CASSQRTSRSEQFF.